This TCR beta chain was obtained from a study of OX40 agonist ivuxolimab in advanced cancers. Background on the study: Among those enrolled, mean age was around 55 years (range 23 to 79) and about 79% were male. Patients with prior anti-PD-1, anti-PD-L1 or anti-CTLA-4 therapy were eligible; 40% had some. Partial responses were observed in three patients, of whom one had hepatocellular carcinoma and two had cutaneous melanoma.

V lost 4 bases, J lost 1 base, and 6 bases stayed unmatched. The CDR3 is 15 amino acids. CDR1 and CDR2 from the germline V gene are SGDLS and YYNGEE. Peripheral blood came from all dose cohorts at three timepoints. Libraries were prepared by immunoSEQ multiplex PCR; TCRdb keeps only in-frame clonotypes and omits some of them. The data hold about 26,000 clones, with roughly 80% observed a single time. This clonotype was obtained from an adult with an advanced solid tumor such as melanoma, head and neck, liver or kidney cancer. The V call is TRBV9, the J call TRBJ1-1; 8 nucleotides match TRBD1. The sample here was CD4+ or CD8+ T cells sorted from blood, taken in a trial of the OX40 agonist ivuxolimab. The CDR3 sequence is CASSTRTGPNTEAFF. The CDR3 DNA sequence: TGTGCCAGCAGCACCCGGACAGGGCCGAACACTGAAGCTTTCTTT.